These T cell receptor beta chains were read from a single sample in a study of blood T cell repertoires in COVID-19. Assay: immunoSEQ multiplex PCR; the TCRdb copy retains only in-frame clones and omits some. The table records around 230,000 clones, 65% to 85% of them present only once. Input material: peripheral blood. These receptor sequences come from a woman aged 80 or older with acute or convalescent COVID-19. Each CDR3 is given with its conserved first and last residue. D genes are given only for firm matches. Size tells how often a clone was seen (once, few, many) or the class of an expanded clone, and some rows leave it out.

CASSAGGLVAETQYF	TGTGCCAGCAGTGCCGGGGGACTCGTGGCGGAGACCCAGTACTTC	TRBV27	TRBJ2-5	NA	NA
CASRLGQGRFGELFF	TGTGCCAGCAGGTTGGGACAGGGCCGCTTCGGGGAGCTGTTTTTT	TRBV6-5	TRBJ2-2	TRBD1	NA
CASQQTSGDTQYF	TGTGCCAGCCAGCAAACCTCAGGAGATACGCAGTATTTT	TRBV7-9	TRBJ2-3	NA	NA
CAISDPGTAYGYTF	TGTGCCATCAGTGATCCCGGGACAGCCTATGGCTACACCTTC	TRBV10-3	TRBJ1-2	TRBD1	NA
CASSLGGGSGETQYF	TGCGCCAGCAGCCTGGGGGGCGGGAGCGGCGAGACCCAGTACTTC	TRBV5-1	TRBJ2-5	NA	NA
CASSQQGSYNEQFF	TGTGCCAGCAGTCAACAGGGCTCCTACAATGAGCAGTTCTTC	TRBV6-5	TRBJ2-1	NA	few
CASRTKAGSETQYF	TGTGCCAGCAGAACAAAAGCGGGATCCGAGACCCAGTACTTC	TRBV6-6	TRBJ2-5	TRBD2	NA
CASSLVTYGYTF	TGTGCCAGCAGTTTAGTAACTTATGGCTACACCTTC	TRBV12-3/TRBV12-4	TRBJ1-2	NA	once
CASSTDGGGGATDTQYF	TGCGCCAGCAGCACGGATGGAGGTGGAGGGGCCACAGATACGCAGTATTTT	TRBV5-1	TRBJ2-3	NA	NA
CASSRGGAGGGSYEQYF	TGTGCCAGCAGCCGTGGAGGTGCGGGAGGGGGGTCCTACGAGCAGTACTTC	TRBV3-1/TRBV3-2	TRBJ2-7	TRBD2	few
CASSDWGLRRETQYF	TGTGCCAGCAGTGATTGGGGACTCAGGCGGGAGACCCAGTACTTC	TRBV25-1	TRBJ2-5	NA	NA
CASSAETGFGYTF	TGTGCCAGCAGCGCTGAGACAGGGTTTGGCTACACCTTC	TRBV7-3	TRBJ1-2	TRBD1	NA
CASKGTDYGYTF	TGTGCCAGCAAGGGGACAGATTATGGCTACACCTTC	TRBV2	TRBJ1-2	TRBD1	NA
CASRDRGMNTGELFF	TGTGCCAGCAGAGACAGGGGGATGAACACCGGGGAGCTGTTTTTT	TRBV6-5	TRBJ2-2	TRBD1	NA
CASSTHRANYGYTF	TGTGCCAGCAGTACCCACAGAGCTAACTATGGCTACACCTTC	TRBV28	TRBJ1-2	NA	few
CSVASGGNEQFF	TGCAGCGTTGCTTCCGGGGGCAATGAGCAGTTCTTC	TRBV29-1	TRBJ2-1	NA	NA
CASSFTSWDEQFF	TGCGCCAGCAGCTTTACTAGTTGGGATGAGCAGTTCTTC	TRBV5-1	TRBJ2-1	NA	NA
CSVEDAGKLFF	TGCAGCGTTGAAGACGCGGGAAAACTGTTTTTT	TRBV29-1	TRBJ1-4	NA	NA
CASSSGLAGQETQYF	TGTGCCAGCAGCTCAGGACTAGCGGGGCAAGAGACCCAGTACTTC	TRBV7-2	TRBJ2-5	TRBD2	NA
CASKLGQDTDTQYF	TGTGCCAGCAAATTGGGACAGGACACAGATACGCAGTATTTT	TRBV6-5	TRBJ2-3	TRBD1	NA
CASSLASLYPVF	TGTGCCAGCAGCCTGGCTAGCCTTTATCCTGTCTTC	TRBV28	TRBJ1-2	NA	NA
CASSRRGIQTQYF	TGTGCCAGCAGCCGAAGGGGGATCCAGACCCAGTACTTC	TRBV7-2	TRBJ2-5	NA	NA
CASSAQTSVYTGELFF	TGCGCCAGCAGTGCCCAGACTAGCGTATACACCGGGGAGCTGTTTTTT	TRBV10-1	TRBJ2-2	TRBD2	NA
CASSQESRGAYEQYF	TGCGCCAGCAGCCAAGAATCCAGGGGGGCCTACGAGCAGTACTTC	TRBV4-1	TRBJ2-7	NA	NA
CASSPQGGGTEAFF	TGCGCCAGCAGCCCACAGGGGGGAGGCACTGAAGCTTTCTTT	TRBV5-1	TRBJ1-1	TRBD1	NA
CASSLGGGLQETQYF	TGTGCCAGCAGCTTAGGCGGGGGCCTTCAAGAGACCCAGTACTTC	TRBV7-7	TRBJ2-5	NA	NA
CASSPDSIGNQPQHF	TGTGCCAGCAGCCCGGACAGTATAGGGAATCAGCCCCAGCATTTT	TRBV6-5	TRBJ1-5	NA	NA
CASSYSGVLYSPLHF	TGTGCCAGCAGTTACTCCGGGGTCCTGTATTCACCCCTCCACTTT	TRBV6-5	TRBJ1-6	NA	NA
CARSQGGNYGYTF	TGTGCCAGATCACAGGGGGGAAACTATGGCTACACCTTC	TRBV2	TRBJ1-2	TRBD1	NA
CASSGGGRSTDTQYF	TGTGCCAGCAGTGGAGGGGGCCGTTCGACAGATACGCAGTATTTT	TRBV2	TRBJ2-3	TRBD1	NA
CASSFNTGDNYGYTF	TGTGCCAGCAGTTTTAATACAGGAGATAACTATGGCTACACCTTC	TRBV28	TRBJ1-2	NA	NA
CASSEIHRDQPQHF	TGTGCCAGCAGTGAAATTCACAGGGATCAGCCCCAGCATTTT	TRBV6-1	TRBJ1-5	NA	NA
CASSSGTGRPYEQYF	TGTGCCAGCAGTTCCGGGACAGGTAGGCCCTACGAGCAGTACTTC	TRBV6-5	TRBJ2-7	TRBD1	NA
CASSLNRRSSGNTIYF	TGTGCCAGTAGCCTGAATAGACGGAGCTCTGGAAACACCATATATTTT	TRBV19	TRBJ1-3	NA	NA
CASSLAGWRDTEAFF	TGTGCCAGCAGCTTAGCAGGGTGGAGGGACACTGAAGCTTTCTTT	TRBV5-8	TRBJ1-1	NA	NA
CASSQGRERETQYF	TGCGCCAGCAGCCAAGGGCGGGAGAGGGAGACCCAGTACTTC	TRBV5-1	TRBJ2-5	TRBD2	NA